This T cell receptor beta chain was documented in a study of regulatory T cells in long-lasting Graves disease. Through Arm-PCR of CDR3 regions and iRepertoire HTBI primers, TCR beta libraries were built. TCRdb itself ran the multiplex PCR reads through MiXCR, one entry per CDR3 protein. The sample gives more than 400,000 distinct CDR3 sequences, roughly 17% of which show up once; approximately 12% is in the top ten. Sample time point: newly diagnosed GD, antithyroid drugs for less than 3 months. RNA from PBMCs was the source of the TCR library. Findings and limits, study-wide: The persistent group shared around 2,700 public clonotypes, more than the approximately 1,000 shared by new patients.

This clonotype was picked up a small number of times. Its antigen is not identified. This CDR3 contains 12 residues. The ends were cut back, 5 bases at V and 5 bases at J, with 7 bases in the middle. From germline, CDR1 is SGHTA and CDR2 FQGTGA. The data were also submitted as part of a second study, on T cells in Graves' hyperthyroidism and ophthalmopathy. As that study records: Graves' hyperthyroidism showing no ophthalmopathy progression within 18 months was considered stable. The HTBI primer set was used in a first-round RT-PCR of the TCR CDR3.

This receptor was taken from a man between 35 and 55 years old with Graves disease. The gene calls are TRBV7-3 and TRBJ2-1; D is unresolved. Sequences were derived from peripheral blood mononuclear cells (PBMCs), sampled at new diagnosis, from a patient treated with antithyroid drugs. The CDR3 sequence is CASSASDNEQFF. In DNA form, the CDR3 reads TGTGCCAGCAGCGCTAGTGACAATGAGCAGTTCTTC.